The present T cell receptor beta chain was sequenced within a study of siplizumab effects on memory and regulatory T cells. Study-wide findings and caveats: Where siplizumab was present, mappable alloreactive CD4+ clones averaged around 69% Treg-derived, compared with about 25% in controls. Roughly 75-97% of proliferating clones (CD4+ or CD8+) could not be assigned a naive or memory phenotype. Naive T cells appeared more varied than memory cells and looked like key alloresponse contributors.

As to this clone: Its antigen is as yet unknown.

Each sample yielded around 10^5 assayed TCR templates. Produced via immunoSEQ multiplex PCR; TCRdb's table is partial and in-frame only. The sample lists 26,000 or so clones, more than 65% occurring once. The CDR3 runs 15 residues. Trimming cost V 1 base and J 2 bases, with 12 bases left between them. The germline CDR1 and CDR2 sequences are SGHVS and FQNEAQ. The chain recombines TRBV7-8 with TRBJ2-7; D is unclear. This receptor was identified in a human donor in good health. Specimen: memory CD4+ T cells sorted from blood. The CDR3 here is CASSLETGPAYEQYF. The CDR3 DNA follows: TGTGCCAGCAGCTTAGAGACGGGCCCGGCCTACGAGCAGTACTTC.